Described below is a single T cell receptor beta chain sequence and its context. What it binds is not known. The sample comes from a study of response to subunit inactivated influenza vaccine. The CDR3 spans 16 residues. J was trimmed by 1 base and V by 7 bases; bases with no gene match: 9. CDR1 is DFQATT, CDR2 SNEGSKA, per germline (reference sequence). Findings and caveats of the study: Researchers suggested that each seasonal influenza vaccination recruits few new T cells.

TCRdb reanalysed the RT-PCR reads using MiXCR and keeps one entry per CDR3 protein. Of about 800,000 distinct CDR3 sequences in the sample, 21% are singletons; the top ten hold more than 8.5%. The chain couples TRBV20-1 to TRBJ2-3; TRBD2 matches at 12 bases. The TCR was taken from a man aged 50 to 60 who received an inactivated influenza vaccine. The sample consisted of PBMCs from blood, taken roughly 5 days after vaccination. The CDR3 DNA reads TGCAGTGTCCCTAGCGGGAGGGCCGTTGGCACAGATACGCAGTATTTT. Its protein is CSVPSGRAVGTDTQYF.